Below are 27 T cell receptor beta chains sequenced from a single sample in a study of human T cells and chemical hapten exposure. MiXCR, applied by TCRdb to the RACE reads, yields one record per CDR3 protein. The sample yields over 300,000 distinct CDR3 sequences, around 5.5% seen once. The time point denotes: pre-sensitization, week 0. The treatment is: therapeutic diphenylcyclopropenone sensitization with weekly scalp DPC. The sample here was whole blood, taken in connection with sensitization to the hapten diphenylcyclopropenone (DPC). The receptors were gathered from a woman between 45 and 60 years old with alopecia areata. Some clones in this sample may be carry-over from other donors' samples.

This clonotype has a count of ten or more. The V gene is TRBV15, the J gene TRBJ2-3; 8 positions match TRBD2. The junction had 5 bases not matched to a gene; V was cut back by 0 bases and J by 3 bases. The CDR3 runs 16 residues. The germline gives CDR1 LNHNV, CDR2 YYDKDF (reference sequence). The CDR3 is CATSRDASGLTDTQYF. DNA for the CDR3: TGTGCCACCAGCAGAGATGCTAGCGGGCTGACAGATACGCAGTATTTT.

This clonotype appeared many times. J is TRBJ2-7 and V is TRBV20-1, with 9 bases that match TRBD2. The CDR3 is 17 amino acids. CDR1 and CDR2 (germline): DFQATT, SNEGSKA (reference sequence). The J segment lost 4 bases and the V segment lost 1 base, leaving 14 bases of the junction unmatched. CDR3 DNA sequence: TGCAGTGCTAGAGTCGACCGGGCAGGGCTAGCGGGGTACGAGCAGTACTTC. It is translated as CSARVDRAGLAGYEQYF.

This clonotype has only a few counts. This chain uses TRBV7-9 with TRBJ2-6; D perhaps matches TRBD1 (6 bases). The V gene's germline CDR1 is SEHNR and CDR2 FQNEAQ (reference sequence). The CDR3 consists of 17 residues. Trimming stripped 11 bases from V and 0 bases from J, with 20 bases between. The CDR3 region is CADFRTDQSSGANVLTF. CDR3 bases: TGTGCCGATTTCCGGACAGACCAATCCTCTGGGGCCAACGTCCTGACTTTC.

Concerning this clonotype: Sequence at one end of the junction differs from germline and may be a read error. This sequence joins TRBV20-1 and TRBJ2-7, with TRBD2 as a possible D gene (6 bases). The V gene's germline CDR1 is DFQATT and CDR2 SNEGSKA (reference sequence). The CDR3 loop spans 15 amino acids. The CDR3 DNA follows: TGCAGTGCTAGAGCCCCGGGGACGGGGGTCTACGATCAGTACTTC. As protein: CSARAPGTGVYDQYF.

This clonotype was counted at least ten times. The rearrangement links TRBV18 to TRBJ1-4, with D possibly TRBD1 on 5 matching bases. The V end was cut by 0 bases, the J end by 6 bases, with 8 bases between. The CDR3 runs 14 residues. Germline V gene lookup returns CDR1 KGHSH and CDR2 LQKENI. DNA for the CDR3: TGTGCCAGCTCACCACCGGACAAGGATGAAAAACTGTTTTTT. Translated, it gives CASSPPDKDEKLFF.

Points on this clonotype: An end of the junction differs from the germline gene, which may be a read error. The V call is TRBV6-2 or TRBV6-3, the J call TRBJ2-7, with 11 bases fitting TRBD1. Germline lookup yields CDR1 MNHEY and CDR2 SVGEGT. The CDR3 has 13 residues. In nucleotides, the CDR3 is TGTGCCAGCAGTTACTCCGGGACAGGGGGGTCGAACTTC. The encoded protein is CASSYSGTGGSNF.

This clonotype was seen ten or more times. The chain is built from TRBV7-2 and TRBJ2-3; D is unresolved. This CDR3 has 14 amino acids. V dropped 4 bases and J dropped 0 bases, with 8 bases sitting between them. The germline CDR1 and CDR2 sequences are SGHTA and FQGNSA. The CDR3 sequence: CASSYITSTDTQYF. In DNA form, the CDR3 reads TGTGCCAGCAGCTATATCACTAGCACAGATACGCAGTATTTT. The full variable domain, in which reference TRBV7-2 and TRBJ2-3 provide the parts outside the CDR3, is GAGVSQSPSNKVTEKGKDVELRCDPISGHTALYWYRQSLGQGLEFLIYFQGNSAPDKSGLPSDRFSAERTGGSVSTLTIQRTQQEDSAVYLCASSYITSTDTQYFGPGTRLTVL.

The V gene is TRBV6-2 or TRBV6-3, the J gene TRBJ1-5; D perhaps matches TRBD1 (6 bases). The germline CDR1 and CDR2 sequences are MNHEY and SVGEGT. V was trimmed by 2 bases and J by 7 bases, leaving 12 bases between them. CDR3 length equals 14 residues. DNA of the CDR3: TGTGCCAGCAGTTACCGCTACAGGGACCAGCCCCAGCATTTT. It is translated as CASSYRYRDQPQHF.

This clonotype was seen a few times. The chain joins TRBV3-1 to TRBJ2-2; 9 positions match TRBD1. The germline CDR1 and CDR2 sequences are LGHDT and YNNKEL (reference sequence). The CDR3 is 15 residues long. V shed 4 bases and J 6 bases; nucleotides not matched to a gene: 6. The CDR3 reads CASSLSGTGPGELFF. In DNA, the CDR3 is TGTGCCAGCAGCCTTTCCGGGACAGGGCCCGGGGAGCTGTTTTTT. Filled out from reference TRBV3-1 and TRBJ2-2, the complete variable domain reads DTAVSQTPKYLVTQMGNDKSIKCEQNLGHDTMYWYKQDSKKFLKIMFSYNNKELIINETVPNRFSPKSPDKAHLNLHINSLELGDSAVYFCASSLSGTGPGELFFGEGSRLTVL.

This clonotype came up many times. The chain carries TRBV28 and TRBJ2-7, with D unresolved. V lost 5 bases and J lost 1, with 12 bases in between. Looked up from germline, CDR1 is MDHEN and CDR2 is SYDVKM. This CDR3 is 14 amino acids long. CDR3 sequence (DNA): TGTGCCAGCAGTCCCCCCTATACTTCCTACGAGCAGTACTTC. Protein: CASSPPYTSYEQYF.

This clonotype was found many times. The chain combines TRBV28 with TRBJ1-5, with D perhaps matching TRBD1 (5 bases). Germline-derived CDR1 and CDR2 are MDHEN and SYDVKM. CDR3 length: 14 residues. V was trimmed by 10 bases and J by 4 bases, leaving 17 bases between them. CDR3 protein: CATFPGRYNQPQHF. CDR3 nucleotides: TGTGCCACCTTCCCGGGACGGTATAATCAGCCCCAGCATTTT.

The chain links TRBV21-1 to TRBJ2-1; TRBD1 reflects the table's D call only, with no check against the DNA. TRBV21-1 is labeled a pseudogene. This CDR3 is built from 17 residues. The CDR3 DNA is TGTGCCAGCAGCCCCCGGAGAGGGAGAAGTCGGGGCAATGAGCAGTTCTTC. Its translation is CASSPRRGRSRGNEQFF.

This clonotype appeared many times. This chain uses TRBV18 with TRBJ1-5, with 8 bases fitting TRBD1. The CDR3 runs to 16 residues. Germline V gene lookup returns CDR1 KGHSH and CDR2 LQKENI. The V gene end was trimmed by 6 bases and the J gene end by 6 bases; junction bases not matched to a gene: 13. CDR3: CASSSQGTGVTQPQHF. The CDR3 DNA follows: TGTGCCAGCTCCTCACAAGGGACAGGCGTTACTCAGCCCCAGCATTTT.

This clonotype has at least ten counts. The chain links TRBV7-2 to TRBJ2-5; 8 bases are a match to TRBD1. With 4 bases clipped from V and 2 bases from J, the junction kept 6 bases outside the gene matches. The CDR3 length is 15 residues. Germline loops: CDR1 SGHTA, CDR2 FQGNSA. CDR3 in amino acids: CASSSTRTGQETQYF. In DNA, the CDR3 is TGTGCCAGCAGCTCTACCAGGACAGGGCAAGAGACCCAGTACTTC.

This clonotype has at least ten counts. V and J are TRBV18 and TRBJ1-1, with 7 bases matching TRBD1. The CDR3 consists of 14 residues. Trimming removed 5 bases from V and 0 bases from J; junction bases left unmatched: 3. Germline values: CDR1 KGHSH, CDR2 LQKENI. Here the CDR3 DNA reads TGTGCCAGCTCAAGGGACAGCTTGAACACTGAAGCTTTCTTT. It specifies CASSRDSLNTEAFF.

This clonotype was counted between two and nine times. J is TRBJ2-5 and V is TRBV12-3 or TRBV12-4; TRBD2 aligns across 9 bases. The CDR3 totals 15 residues. The V and J ends lost 7 bases and 3 bases, in that order; junction bases with no gene match: 9. CDR3 in DNA: TGTGCCAGCATGATTAGCGGGAGCCCCGAAGAGACCCAGTACTTC. This translates into CASMISGSPEETQYF.

This clonotype showed up many times. J is TRBJ2-7 and V is TRBV5-1; possibly TRBD2 for D (6 bases). The CDR3 is made up of 14 amino acids. Germline V lookup: CDR1 SGHRS, CDR2 YFSETQ. The V and J ends lost 4 bases and 6 bases respectively, with 17 bases between them. CDR3 nucleotides: TGCGCCAGCAGCCAAGTAATCGGGGGTAGCGAGCAGTACTTC. Its protein is CASSQVIGGSEQYF.

Many counts were recorded for this clonotype. This sequence joins TRBV12-5 and TRBJ2-6; unclear D gene. CDR3 length: 12 residues. CDR1 and CDR2 from the germline V gene are LGHNT and FRNRAP. V lost 2 bases, J lost 8 bases, and 4 bases lay in between. The CDR3 loop is CASGLLPNVLTF. The CDR3 coding sequence is TGTGCTAGTGGTTTGCTACCCAACGTCCTGACTTTC. The variable domain in full, completed from reference TRBV12-5 and TRBJ2-6, reads DARVTQTPRHKVTEMGQEVTMRCQPILGHNTVFWYRQTMMQGLELLAYFRNRAPLDDSGMPKDRFSAEMPDATLATLKIQPSEPRDSAVYFCASGLLPNVLTFGAGSRLTVL.

This clonotype was detected ten times or more. V gene TRBV12-3 or TRBV12-4 combines with J gene TRBJ2-1; possible D gene TRBD2, 6 bases. The CDR3 sequence is 13 residues long. The V gene lost 5 bases and the J gene lost 8 bases, with 13 bases spanning the gap. This CDR3 is CASSTGASDEQFF. DNA of the CDR3: TGTGCCAGCAGTACCGGCGCTAGCGATGAGCAGTTCTTC.

The rearrangement links TRBV5-4 to TRBJ1-1, with a tentative D call TRBD1 (5 bases). CDR3 length: 13 amino acids. V lost 6 bases to trimming and J lost 4 bases, with 13 bases between them. The germline V gene has CDR1 SGHNT and CDR2 YYREEE (reference sequence). CDR3 in DNA: TGTGCCAGCACCCTGGCCGGGGGCACTGAAGCTTTCTTT. Protein: CASTLAGGTEAFF.

This clonotype was detected ten times or more. The V gene is TRBV20-1, the J gene TRBJ2-7; a possible D gene is TRBD1 (5 bases). V was shortened by 6 bases and J by 6 bases, with 12 bases between the two germline ends. The CDR3 runs to 11 residues. Germline CDR1 is DFQATT and CDR2 is SNEGSKA (reference sequence). The DNA for the CDR3 is TGCAGTGCCCCAGGGAAGGGCGAGCAGTACTTC. It is translated as CSAPGKGEQYF.

This chain connects TRBV27 to TRBJ2-5; D is ambiguous. The ends were cut back, 6 bases at V and 5 bases at J, with 13 bases in the middle. The CDR3 is 13 residues long. Per germline, CDR1 MNHEY and CDR2 SMNVEV (reference sequence). CDR3 DNA sequence: TGTGCCAGCAGCCGAGGATCATGGGAGACCCAGTACTTC. Translation gives CASSRGSWETQYF.

This chain joins TRBV9 and TRBJ1-3; maybe TRBD1 (5 bases). Germline assignment: CDR1 SGDLS and CDR2 YYNGEE. Trimming took off 5 bases at V and 2 bases at J, with 14 bases between the two ends. The CDR3 length is 15 residues. The CDR3 reads CASSTGTPAGNTIYF. For the CDR3, the DNA is TGTGCCAGCAGTACCGGGACGCCCGCTGGAAACACCATATATTTT.

This clonotype was found many times. The V gene is TRBV7-9, the J gene TRBJ2-5, with unresolved D. The CDR3 loop spans 13 amino acids. CDR1 is SEHNR and CDR2 is FQNEAQ in the germline V gene (reference sequence). Trimming pared 6 bases from V and 4 bases from J, leaving 12 bases between. The CDR3: CASSPDLTETQYF. The CDR3 region has the DNA TGTGCCAGCAGTCCCGACTTGACAGAGACCCAGTACTTC.

This clonotype was counted between two and nine times. The V and J genes are TRBV3-1 and TRBJ1-2; TRBD1 might be the D (6 bases). Germline loops: CDR1 LGHDT, CDR2 YNNKEL (reference sequence). This CDR3 is 16 amino acids long. The ends were cut back, 8 bases at V and 4 bases at J, with 23 bases in the middle. The DNA of the CDR3 is TGTGCCAGCCGAGGGGGAAGTTACCAACATACCTATGGCTACACCTTC. Its translation is CASRGGSYQHTYGYTF.

This clonotype was seen repeatedly, ten times or more. This chain connects TRBV19 to TRBJ1-1; no definite D call. The CDR3 sequence is 15 residues long. Germline CDR1 reads LNHDA; CDR2 reads SQIVND (reference sequence). Trimming removed 0 bases at V and 0 bases at J, with 8 bases between. Written as DNA, the CDR3 is TGTGCCAGTAGTATAGATTTGGGCCTGAACACTGAAGCTTTCTTT. Translating gives CASSIDLGLNTEAFF.

This clonotype was observed a few times. The chain combines TRBV4-3 with TRBJ2-5; 7 nucleotides line up with TRBD2. Germline CDR1 reads LGHNA; CDR2 reads YSLEER. The CDR3 is 16 residues long. The V gene end was trimmed by 0 bases and the J gene end by 5 bases; junction bases not matched to a gene: 9. The CDR3 region is CASSQDMPSGHETQYF. As DNA, the CDR3 is TGCGCCAGCAGCCAAGATATGCCTAGCGGACACGAGACCCAGTACTTC.